Following are 11 T cell receptor beta chains from one sample sequenced in a study of T cell repertoires in cytomegalovirus infection. These receptors' targets are unknown. Via MiXCR, TCRdb re-called the reads, giving one row per CDR3 protein. The top ten clones hold around a sixth of a sample with 600,000 to 700,000 distinct CDR3 sequences, roughly a third of them seen once. The sequencing here drew on cultured PBMCs, taken from culture after CMV antigen stimulation. The receptors stem from a human donor in good health (CMV status not recorded). Some clones in this sample may be carry-over from other donors' samples.

The chain uses TRBV5-4 and TRBJ2-3; no reliable D call. V was clipped by 1 base and J by 8 bases, with 8 bases between them. Germline CDR1 and CDR2: SGHNT and YYREEE (reference sequence). This CDR3 region has 12 residues. CDR3 coding DNA: TGTGCCAGCAGCTTGTGGGCGGCTACGCAGTATTTT. It specifies CASSLWAATQYF.

This clonotype was seen repeatedly, ten times or more. The V and J genes are TRBV6-1 and TRBJ1-1; D uncertain. This CDR3 region has 13 residues. CDR1 MNHNS and CDR2 SASEGT come from the germline V gene. The ends were cut back, 1 base at V and 5 bases at J, with 8 bases in the middle. This CDR3 is CASSEGLKTEAFF. DNA of the CDR3: TGTGCCAGCAGTGAAGGCTTAAAAACTGAAGCTTTCTTT.

V usage is TRBV7-2 and J usage is TRBJ2-6; D is undetermined. Germline CDR1 is SGHTA and CDR2 is FQGNSA. V dropped 5 bases and J dropped 0 bases, with 11 bases sitting between them. The CDR3 runs 16 residues. In DNA form, the CDR3 reads TGTGCCAGCAGCCCGACTGCACACTCTGGGGCCAACGTCCTGACTTTC. It encodes CASSPTAHSGANVLTF. The whole variable domain, remainder taken from reference TRBV7-2 and TRBJ2-6, is GAGVSQSPSNKVTEKGKDVELRCDPISGHTALYWYRQSLGQGLEFLIYFQGNSAPDKSGLPSDRFSAERTGGSVSTLTIQRTQQEDSAVYLCASSPTAHSGANVLTFGAGSRLTVL.

The chain recombines TRBV20-1 with TRBJ1-5; 11 positions match TRBD1. The ends lost 6 bases at V and 7 bases at J; junction bases unmatched: 5. Germline CDR1 is DFQATT and CDR2 is SNEGSKA (reference sequence). The CDR3 totals 13 residues. The CDR3 coding sequence is TGCAGTGCCGGGGACAGGGGGAAACAGCCCCAGCATTTT. This gives the protein CSAGDRGKQPQHF.

This chain links TRBV7-2 with TRBJ2-7; 8 bases match TRBD2. This CDR3 comprises 14 residues. Per the germline V gene, CDR1 is SGHTA and CDR2 is FQGNSA. Unmatched junction bases numbered 7, after V lost 5 bases and J lost 4 bases. The CDR3: CASSPGGFSYEQYF. DNA for the CDR3: TGTGCCAGCAGCCCGGGAGGGTTTTCGTACGAGCAGTACTTC.

This chain uses TRBV12-3 or TRBV12-4 with TRBJ2-2, with unresolved D. The CDR3 runs to 12 residues. V was shortened by 8 bases and J by 5 bases, with 9 bases between the two germline ends. Written as DNA, the CDR3 is TGTGCCAGCTATAGTTGGACCGGGGAGCTGTTTTTT. Amino acid sequence: CASYSWTGELFF.

About this clonotype: Lacking the conserved final phenylalanine or tryptophan, this CDR3 likely reflects a read error. This sequence joins TRBV24-1 and TRBJ1-2; no clear D. CDR1 is KGHDR, CDR2 SFDVKD, per germline. This CDR3 spans 16 amino acids. V was cut by 5 bases and J by 4 bases, with 19 bases left in between. Here the CDR3 reads CATSVPTPGVGYGYTL. The CDR3 DNA reads TGTGCCACCAGTGTCCCCACGCCCGGGGTGGGCTATGGCTACACCCTC.

In its sample, this clonotype was seen many times. J is TRBJ2-1 and V is TRBV7-8; no definite D call. CDR1 is SGHVS and CDR2 is FQNEAQ in the germline V gene. V was pared by 8 bases and J by 10 bases, with 30 bases between. The CDR3 is made up of 17 amino acids. CDR3: CASFPDRGPSTSGEQFF. CDR3 DNA sequence: TGTGCCAGCTTCCCCGACCGTGGGCCCTCGACGAGTGGGGAGCAGTTCTTC.

The gene calls are TRBV7-2 and TRBJ2-7; D is unclear. The germline CDR1 and CDR2 sequences are SGHTA and FQGNSA. V lost 1 base to trimming and J lost 0 bases, with 10 bases between them. This CDR3 comprises 15 residues. The CDR3 region has the DNA TGTGCCAGCAGCTTAGTGACTGCCGACTCCTACGAGCAGTACTTC. Protein sequence: CASSLVTADSYEQYF.

V gene TRBV7-2 combines with J gene TRBJ2-3, with a possible D match to TRBD1 (6 bases). The CDR3 sequence is 14 residues long. The V end lost 5 bases, the J end lost 5 bases, and 14 bases lay between the germline ends. CDR1 is SGHTA, CDR2 FQGNSA, per germline. CDR3 DNA sequence: TGTGCCAGCAGCAGCAGACAGGTGGTAGATACGCAGTATTTT. Its translation: CASSSRQVVDTQYF.

This clonotype has a count of ten or more. V and J are TRBV7-2 and TRBJ2-5; D gene unclear. Germline assignment: CDR1 SGHTA and CDR2 FQGNSA. Deletions cut 5 bases from V and 2 bases from J, with 12 bases between. This CDR3 spans 14 amino acids. CDR3 loop: CASSQEMGQETQYF. In DNA, the CDR3 is TGTGCCAGCAGCCAAGAGATGGGGCAAGAGACCCAGTACTTC.